One sample yielded the 21 T cell receptor beta chains listed below, sequenced in a study of regulatory and conventional T cells in RAG deficiency. The assay was immunoSEQ multiplex PCR, and TCRdb's table has in-frame clones only and misses some. The table shows tens of thousands of clones, with just over 90% occurring only once. Blood CD4+ CD25-high CD127-low regulatory T cells supplied the genomic DNA template. These data were also filed under a second study, of regulatory T cells. That investigation notes: The primer mix had 52 TRBV and 13 TRBJ primers.

Sequencing used Tregs sorted from blood. The receptors here all came from a human donor in good health.

This rearrangement joins TRBV21-1 to TRBJ1-6. TRBV21-1 is termed a pseudogene. The CDR3 runs 15 residues. CDR3 nucleotides: TGTGCCAGCAGCCTGAGATGTGATCGTAATTCACCCCTCCACTTT. Translated, it gives CASSLRCDRNSPLHF.

The chain joins TRBV9 to TRBJ2-7, with D tentatively TRBD1 or TRBD2 (5 bases each). Trimming removed 1 base from V and 2 bases from J, with 13 bases in between. Germline CDR1 is SGDLS and CDR2 is YYNGEE. There are 15 residues in the CDR3. The CDR3 bases are TGTGCCAGCAGCGTATATGGGACGGACCCCTACGAGCAGTACTTC. It is translated as CASSVYGTDPYEQYF.

The chain carries TRBV6-1 and TRBJ2-5, with 9 positions matching TRBD1. There are 14 residues in the CDR3. Per the germline V gene, CDR1 is MNHNS and CDR2 is SASEGT. The J segment lost 4 bases and the V segment lost 3 bases, leaving 3 bases of the junction unmatched. This CDR3 is CASSDRQGGETQYF. DNA for the CDR3: TGTGCCAGCAGTGATCGACAGGGGGGAGAGACCCAGTACTTC.

This clone has just one count. In DNA, the CDR3 is TGTGCCTGGAGTGTACACTCCCGTCTAAGCTACACCTTC. Translated, it gives CAWSVHSRLSYTF. The chain joins TRBV30 to TRBJ1-2; D unclear. The CDR3 loop spans 13 amino acids. Germline values: CDR1 GTSNPN, CDR2 SVGIG (reference sequence). V dropped 0 bases and J dropped 9 bases, with 14 bases sitting between them.

V usage is TRBV12-5 and J usage is TRBJ2-5, with D unresolved. The CDR3 has 13 amino acids. V gave up 7 bases and J gave up 2 bases, with 11 bases separating them. Germline V gene sequence: CDR1 LGHNT, CDR2 FRNRAP. The chain's CDR3 is CASAPNRQETQYF. As DNA, the CDR3 is TGTGCTAGTGCCCCGAATAGACAAGAGACCCAGTACTTC.

The rearrangement links TRBV11-3 to TRBJ2-1; D unclear. The ends were cut back, 4 bases at V and 6 bases at J, with 4 bases in the middle. The V gene's germline CDR1 is SGHNT and CDR2 YENEEA. This CDR3 region has 11 residues. CDR3 sequence reads: CASSYGNEQFF. The CDR3 DNA is TGTGCCAGCAGCTACGGCAATGAGCAGTTCTTC.

DNA of the CDR3: TGTGCCGAAGGAGCGGGGGCCTATGGCTACACCTTC. Its protein product is CAEGAGAYGYTF. The chain is built from TRBV28 and TRBJ1-2; tentatively, D is TRBD1 (6 bases). Trimming pared 11 bases from V and 4 bases from J, leaving 14 bases between. Looked up from germline, CDR1 is MDHEN and CDR2 is SYDVKM. This CDR3 has 12 amino acids.

The chain recombines TRBV6-4 with TRBJ2-3; 10 bases fit TRBD2. This CDR3 is built from 15 residues. CDR1 is MRHNA, CDR2 SNTAGT, per germline. V shed 6 bases, J shed 6 bases, and the junction held 9 bases outside the gene matches. CDR3 sequence reads: CASSRSSGGWDTQYF. In DNA form, the CDR3 reads TGTGCCAGCAGCAGATCTAGCGGGGGATGGGATACGCAGTATTTT.

V and J are TRBV29-1 and TRBJ1-1; D remains ambiguous. Germline CDR1 SQVTM, CDR2 ANQGSEA. The CDR3 runs to 11 residues. With 7 bases removed from V and 6 bases from J, the gap between germline ends came to 12 bases. The CDR3 region is CSAGPLSEAFF. The CDR3 nucleotides read TGCAGCGCTGGGCCCTTGTCTGAAGCTTTCTTT.

The J gene is TRBJ2-5, the V gene TRBV5-3, with D unclear. TRBV5-3 belongs to the ORF category, with a function that is uncertain. V lost 3 bases to trimming and J lost 3 bases, with 3 bases between them. This CDR3 has 11 residues. The CDR3 loop is CARSSEETQYF. The CDR3 DNA reads TGTGCCAGAAGCTCAGAAGAGACCCAGTACTTC.

The V gene is TRBV5-5, the J gene TRBJ2-5; maybe TRBD1 (6 bases). The CDR3 sequence is 16 residues long. The ends were cut back, 3 bases at V and 2 bases at J, with 17 bases in the middle. Germline lookup yields CDR1 SGHKS and CDR2 YYEKEE (reference sequence). The CDR3 nucleotides are TGTGCCAGCAGCTCATATCGACAGGAGTTTCAAGAGACCCAGTACTTC. This sequence encodes CASSSYRQEFQETQYF.

The chain recombines TRBV21-1 with TRBJ1-2; TRBD1 is the table's D call, not checked against the DNA. TRBV21-1 is a documented pseudogene. The CDR3 sequence is 15 residues long. The CDR3 DNA follows: TGTGCCAGCAGCTCCCGGGACAGAGGTAACTATGGCTACACCTTC. It yields the protein CASSSRDRGNYGYTF.

This sequence joins TRBV9 and TRBJ2-1; D is perhaps TRBD2 (6 bases). The CDR3 runs to 16 residues. Germline V gives CDR1 SGDLS, CDR2 YYNGEE. The V end was cut by 1 base, the J end by 2 bases, with 13 bases between. CDR3 bases: TGTGCCAGCAGCGTACTAGGCGGGACCGCCTACAATGAGCAGTTCTTC. It yields the protein CASSVLGGTAYNEQFF.

The chain has TRBV28 and TRBJ2-3; no firm D call. V gave up 3 bases and J gave up 6 bases, with 13 bases separating them. CDR3 length: 14 amino acids. Germline V gives CDR1 MDHEN, CDR2 SYDVKM. This chain's CDR3 is CASSFSRVRDTQYF. The CDR3 region has the DNA TGTGCCAGCAGTTTTTCCCGGGTCCGGGATACGCAGTATTTT.

This chain's CDR3 is CASSSPASGLREQYF. DNA for the CDR3: TGTGCCAGCAGTTCCCCGGCTAGCGGGTTAAGAGAGCAGTACTTC. The chain couples TRBV27 to TRBJ2-7; TRBD2 matches at 8 bases. J lost 7 bases, V lost 4 bases, and 12 bases had no gene match. The V gene's germline CDR1 is MNHEY and CDR2 SMNVEV (reference sequence). This CDR3 region has 15 residues.

The rearrangement links TRBV7-9 to TRBJ1-1; TRBD1 matches at 9 bases. CDR3 length: 16 residues. The junction had 10 bases not matched to a gene; V was cut back by 4 bases and J by 4 bases. Germline CDR1 reads SEHNR; CDR2 reads FQNEAQ (reference sequence). The CDR3 coding sequence is TGTGCCAGCAGCTCCGGGACAGGGACTTGGGTCACTGAAGCTTTCTTT. Translated, it gives CASSSGTGTWVTEAFF. Supplemented by reference TRBV7-9 and TRBJ1-1, the full variable domain reads DTGVSQNPRHKITKRGQNVTFRCDPISEHNRLYWYRQTLGQGPEFLTYFQNEAQLEKSRLLSDRFSAERPKGSFSTLEIQRTEQGDSAMYLCASSSGTGTWVTEAFFGQGTRLTVV.

The V and J genes are TRBV6-5 and TRBJ2-3; D ambiguous. Looked up from germline, CDR1 is MNHEY and CDR2 is SVGAGI. The CDR3 spans 13 residues. V lost 2 bases, J lost 5 bases, and 8 bases lay in between. The DNA of the CDR3 is TGTGCCAGCAGTTACAGGTGGGGAGATACGCAGTATTTT. It yields the protein CASSYRWGDTQYF.

The chain recombines TRBV30 with TRBJ2-7; perhaps TRBD1 as D (6 bases). This CDR3 has 13 residues. From germline, CDR1 is GTSNPN and CDR2 SVGIG (reference sequence). Trimming took 2 bases from V and 2 from J, leaving 10 bases between them. Written as DNA, the CDR3 is TGTGCCTGGAGTCAGGGGCCCACCTACGAGCAGTACTTC. As protein: CAWSQGPTYEQYF.

The V call is TRBV19, the J call TRBJ1-6; D unclear. The V gene's germline CDR1 is LNHDA and CDR2 SQIVND (reference sequence). The ends were cut back, 8 bases at V and 10 bases at J, with 12 bases in the middle. This CDR3 comprises 12 residues. CDR3: CASWESGSPLHF. CDR3 sequence (DNA): TGTGCCAGTTGGGAAAGCGGATCACCCCTCCACTTT.

This chain joins TRBV6-1 and TRBJ2-1; no reliable D call. This CDR3 comprises 13 residues. Trimming cost V 2 bases and J 0 bases, with 2 bases left between them. CDR1 and CDR2 (germline): MNHNS, SASEGT. CDR3 protein: CASSEISYNEQFF. The CDR3 DNA follows: TGTGCCAGCAGTGAAATCTCCTACAATGAGCAGTTCTTC.

V and J are TRBV5-4 and TRBJ2-7; 10 bases are a match to TRBD2. After removal of 5 bases from V and 1 base from J, the junction contained 12 bases not matched to a gene. Per the germline V gene, CDR1 is SGHNT and CDR2 is YYREEE (reference sequence). The CDR3 is 17 amino acids. The CDR3 reads CASSSVLGLADSYEQYF. CDR3 bases: TGTGCCAGCAGTTCCGTTTTAGGACTAGCGGATTCCTACGAGCAGTACTTC.